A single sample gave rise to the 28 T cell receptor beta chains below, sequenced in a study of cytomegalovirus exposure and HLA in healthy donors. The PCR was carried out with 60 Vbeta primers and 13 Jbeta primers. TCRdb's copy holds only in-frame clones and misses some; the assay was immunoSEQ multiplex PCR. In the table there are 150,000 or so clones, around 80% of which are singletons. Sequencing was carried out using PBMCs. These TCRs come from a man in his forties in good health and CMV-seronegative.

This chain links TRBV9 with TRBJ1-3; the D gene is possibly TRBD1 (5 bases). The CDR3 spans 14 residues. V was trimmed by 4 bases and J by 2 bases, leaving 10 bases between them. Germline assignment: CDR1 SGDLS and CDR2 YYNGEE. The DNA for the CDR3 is TGTGCCAGCAGCCTCGGGACTGCTGGAAACACCATATATTTT. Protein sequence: CASSLGTAGNTIYF.

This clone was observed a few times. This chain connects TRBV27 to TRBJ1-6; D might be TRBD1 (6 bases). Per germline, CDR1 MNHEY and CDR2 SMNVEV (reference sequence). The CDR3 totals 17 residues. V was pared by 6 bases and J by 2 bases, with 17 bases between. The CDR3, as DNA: TGTGCCAGCAGCCGGGGAGGGGGAAACACCTATAATTCACCCCTCCACTTT. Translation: CASSRGGGNTYNSPLHF.

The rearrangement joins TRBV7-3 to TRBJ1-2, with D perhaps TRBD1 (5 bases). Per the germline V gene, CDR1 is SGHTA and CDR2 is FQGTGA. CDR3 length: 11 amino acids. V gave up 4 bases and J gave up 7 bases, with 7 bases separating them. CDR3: CASSSGFGYTF. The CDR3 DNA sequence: TGTGCCAGCAGCTCAGGGTTTGGCTACACCTTC. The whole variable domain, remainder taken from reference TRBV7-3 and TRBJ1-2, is GAGVSQTPSNKVTEKGKYVELRCDPISGHTALYWYRQSLGQGPEFLIYFQGTGAADDSGLPNDRFFAVRPEGSVSTLKIQRTERGDSAVYLCASSSGFGYTFGSGTRLTVV.

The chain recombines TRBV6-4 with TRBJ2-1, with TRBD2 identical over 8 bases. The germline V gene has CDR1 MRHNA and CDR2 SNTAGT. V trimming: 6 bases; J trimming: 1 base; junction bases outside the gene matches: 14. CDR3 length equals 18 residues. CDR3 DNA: TGTGCCAGCAGCGATGCCCCCGGGTTAGCGGGGTCCTACAATGAGCAGTTCTTC. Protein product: CASSDAPGLAGSYNEQFF.

The CDR3 coding sequence is TGTGCCAGCAGCACCCTAGCGGGAGGGCCTTTCGAGCAGTACGTC. Translation gives CASSTLAGGPFEQYV. This sequence joins TRBV11-1 and TRBJ2-7; 12 bases align to TRBD2. Germline CDR1 is SGHAT and CDR2 is FQDESV (reference sequence). The V segment lost 5 bases and the J segment 6 bases; nucleotides outside the gene matches: 8. CDR3 length equals 15 residues.

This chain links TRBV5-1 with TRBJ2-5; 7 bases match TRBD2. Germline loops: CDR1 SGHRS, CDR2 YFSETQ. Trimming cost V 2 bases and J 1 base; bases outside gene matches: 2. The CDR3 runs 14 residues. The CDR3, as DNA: TGCGCCAGCAGCTTAGCTAGCGGCCAAGAGACCCAGTACTTC. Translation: CASSLASGQETQYF.

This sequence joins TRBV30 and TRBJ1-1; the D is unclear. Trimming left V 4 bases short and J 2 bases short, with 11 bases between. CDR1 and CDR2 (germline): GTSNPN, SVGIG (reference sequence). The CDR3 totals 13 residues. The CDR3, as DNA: TGTGCCTGGACACTGGGCCGAAACACTGAAGCTTTCTTT. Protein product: CAWTLGRNTEAFF.

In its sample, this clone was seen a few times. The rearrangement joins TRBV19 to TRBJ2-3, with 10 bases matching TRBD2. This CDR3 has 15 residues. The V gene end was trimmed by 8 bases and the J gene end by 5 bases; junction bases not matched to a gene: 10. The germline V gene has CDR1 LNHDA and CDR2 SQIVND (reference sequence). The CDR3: CASSSSGRFGDTQYF. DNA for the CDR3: TGTGCCAGTTCCTCTAGCGGGAGATTCGGAGATACGCAGTATTTT.

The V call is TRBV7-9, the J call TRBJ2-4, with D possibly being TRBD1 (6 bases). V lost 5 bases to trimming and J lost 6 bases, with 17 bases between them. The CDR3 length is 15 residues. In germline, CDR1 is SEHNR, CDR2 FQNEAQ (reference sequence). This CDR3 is CASSPARGSLNIQYF. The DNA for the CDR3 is TGTGCCAGCAGCCCTGCCAGGGGCTCCTTAAACATTCAGTACTTC.

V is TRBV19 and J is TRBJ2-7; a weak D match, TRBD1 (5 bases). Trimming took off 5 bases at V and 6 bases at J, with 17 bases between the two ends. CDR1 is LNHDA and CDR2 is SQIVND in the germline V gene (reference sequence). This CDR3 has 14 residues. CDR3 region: CASSWQQDLGEQYF. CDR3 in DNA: TGTGCCAGTAGTTGGCAACAGGATCTGGGCGAGCAGTACTTC.

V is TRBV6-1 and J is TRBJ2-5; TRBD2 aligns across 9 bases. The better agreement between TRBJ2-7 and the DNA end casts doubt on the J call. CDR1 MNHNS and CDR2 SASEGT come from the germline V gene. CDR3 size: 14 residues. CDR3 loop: CASSGTSARYEQYF. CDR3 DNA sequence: TGTGCCAGCAGTGGGACTAGCGCCCGCTACGAGCAGTACTTC.

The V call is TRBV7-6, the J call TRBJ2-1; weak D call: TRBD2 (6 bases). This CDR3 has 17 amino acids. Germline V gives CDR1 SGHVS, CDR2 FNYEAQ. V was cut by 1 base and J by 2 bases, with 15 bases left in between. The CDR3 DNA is TGTGCCAGCAGCTTAGTAAATTTCCGGGAGACCTACAATGAGCAGTTCTTC. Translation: CASSLVNFRETYNEQFF.

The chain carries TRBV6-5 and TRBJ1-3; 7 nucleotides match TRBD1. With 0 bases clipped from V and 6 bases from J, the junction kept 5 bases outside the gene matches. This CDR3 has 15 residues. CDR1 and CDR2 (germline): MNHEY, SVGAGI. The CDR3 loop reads CASSYSQGVINTIYF. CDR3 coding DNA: TGTGCCAGCAGTTACTCCCAGGGGGTAATAAACACCATATATTTT.

The CDR3 is CASSLPRTGKETQYF. The CDR3 bases are TGTGCCAGCAGTCTCCCAAGGACAGGGAAAGAGACCCAGTACTTC. The chain carries TRBV28 and TRBJ2-5; 8 bases are shared with TRBD1. V trimming: 5 bases; J trimming: 3 bases; junction bases outside the gene matches: 8. CDR3 length equals 15 residues. Germline V CDR1 and CDR2: MDHEN, SYDVKM.

CDR3 loop: CAISESGQQETQYF. The CDR3 nucleotides are TGTGCCATCAGTGAGTCAGGACAGCAAGAGACCCAGTACTTC. The J gene is TRBJ2-5, the V gene TRBV10-3, with D possibly TRBD1 on 6 matching bases. With 0 bases removed from V and 2 bases from J, the gap between germline ends came to 7 bases. This CDR3 is 14 amino acids long. Germline V lookup: CDR1 ENHRY, CDR2 SYGVKD.

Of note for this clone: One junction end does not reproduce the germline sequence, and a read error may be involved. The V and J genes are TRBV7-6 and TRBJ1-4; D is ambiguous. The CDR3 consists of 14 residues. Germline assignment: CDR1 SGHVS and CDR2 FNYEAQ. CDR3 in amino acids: CASSLGGGYEKLFF. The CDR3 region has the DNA TGTGCCAGCAGCTTGGGTGGCGGTTATGAGAAACTGTTTTTT. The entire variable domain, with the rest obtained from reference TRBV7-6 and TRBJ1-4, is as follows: GAGVSQSPRYKVTKRGQDVALRCDPISGHVSLYWYRQALGQGPEFLTYFNYEAQQDKSGLPNDRFSAERPEGSISTLTIQRTEQRDSAMYRCASSLGGGYEKLFFGSGTQLSVL.

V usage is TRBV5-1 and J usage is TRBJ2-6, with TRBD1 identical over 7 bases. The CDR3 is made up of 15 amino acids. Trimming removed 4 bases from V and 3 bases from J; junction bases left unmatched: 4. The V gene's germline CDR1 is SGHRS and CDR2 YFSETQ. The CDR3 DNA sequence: TGCGCCAGCAGCCTTACAGGGGATGGGGCCAACGTCCTGACTTTC. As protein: CASSLTGDGANVLTF.

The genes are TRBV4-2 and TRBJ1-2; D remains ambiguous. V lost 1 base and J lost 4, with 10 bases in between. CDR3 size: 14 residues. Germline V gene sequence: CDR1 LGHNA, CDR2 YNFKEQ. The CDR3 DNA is TGTGCCAGCAGCCAAGGAGTATTTCCCTATGGCTACACCTTC. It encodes CASSQGVFPYGYTF.

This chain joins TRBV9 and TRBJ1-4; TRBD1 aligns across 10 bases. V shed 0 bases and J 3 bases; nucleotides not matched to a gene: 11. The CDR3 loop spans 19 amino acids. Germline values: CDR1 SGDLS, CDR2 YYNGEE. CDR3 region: CASSVGGGQGLSANEKLFF. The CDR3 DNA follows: TGTGCCAGCAGCGTAGGGGGGGGACAGGGGTTGTCGGCTAATGAAAAACTGTTTTTT.

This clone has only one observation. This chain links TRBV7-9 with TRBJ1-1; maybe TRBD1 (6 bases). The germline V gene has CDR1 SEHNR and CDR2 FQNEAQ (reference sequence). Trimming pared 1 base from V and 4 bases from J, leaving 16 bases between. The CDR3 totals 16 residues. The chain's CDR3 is CASSLGGAQGSTEAFF. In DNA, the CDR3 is TGTGCCAGCAGCTTAGGAGGGGCCCAGGGGAGCACTGAAGCTTTCTTT.

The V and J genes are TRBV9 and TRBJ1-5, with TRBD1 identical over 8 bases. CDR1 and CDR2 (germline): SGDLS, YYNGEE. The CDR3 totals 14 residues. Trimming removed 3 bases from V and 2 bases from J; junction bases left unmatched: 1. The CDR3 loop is CASSAGQGNQPQHF. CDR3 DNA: TGTGCCAGCAGCGCGGGACAGGGCAATCAGCCCCAGCATTTT.

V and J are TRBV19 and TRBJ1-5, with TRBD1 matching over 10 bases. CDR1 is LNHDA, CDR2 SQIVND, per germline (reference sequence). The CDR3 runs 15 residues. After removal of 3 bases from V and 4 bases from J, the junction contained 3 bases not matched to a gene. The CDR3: CASSMRGQGNQPQHF. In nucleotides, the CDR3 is TGTGCCAGTAGTATGAGGGGACAGGGGAATCAGCCCCAGCATTTT.

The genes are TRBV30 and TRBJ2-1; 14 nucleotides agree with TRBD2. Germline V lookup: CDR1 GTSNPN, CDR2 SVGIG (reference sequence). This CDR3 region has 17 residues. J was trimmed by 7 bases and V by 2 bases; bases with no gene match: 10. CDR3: CAWSSGLAGGVVNEQFF. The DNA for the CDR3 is TGTGCCTGGAGTTCCGGACTAGCGGGAGGAGTTGTAAATGAGCAGTTCTTC.

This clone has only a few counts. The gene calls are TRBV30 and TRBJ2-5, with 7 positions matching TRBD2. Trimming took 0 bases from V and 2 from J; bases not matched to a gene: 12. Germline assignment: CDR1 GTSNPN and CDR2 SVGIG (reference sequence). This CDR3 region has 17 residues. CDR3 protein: CAWSVRDGGGFQETQYF. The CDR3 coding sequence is TGTGCCTGGAGTGTACGGGACGGCGGGGGATTTCAAGAGACCCAGTACTTC.

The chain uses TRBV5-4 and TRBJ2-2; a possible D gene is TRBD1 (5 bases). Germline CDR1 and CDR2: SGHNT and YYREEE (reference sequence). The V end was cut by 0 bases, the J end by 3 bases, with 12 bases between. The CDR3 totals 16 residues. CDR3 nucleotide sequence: TGTGCCAGCAGCTTGGTCTGGGGCGAGGACACCGGGGAGCTGTTTTTT. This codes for CASSLVWGEDTGELFF.

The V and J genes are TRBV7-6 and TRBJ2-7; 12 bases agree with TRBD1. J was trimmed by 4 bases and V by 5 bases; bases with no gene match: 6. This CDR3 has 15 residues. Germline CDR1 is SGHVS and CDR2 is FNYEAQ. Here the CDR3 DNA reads TGTGCCAGCAGCCGGGGGACAGGGGGCGGGTACGAGCAGTACTTC. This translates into CASSRGTGGGYEQYF.

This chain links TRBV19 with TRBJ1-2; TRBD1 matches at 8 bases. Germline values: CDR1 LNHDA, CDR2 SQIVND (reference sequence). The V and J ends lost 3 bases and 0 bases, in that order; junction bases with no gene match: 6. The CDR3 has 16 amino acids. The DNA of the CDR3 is TGTGCCAGTAGTATCCCGACAGGGGATGCTAACTATGGCTACACCTTC. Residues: CASSIPTGDANYGYTF.

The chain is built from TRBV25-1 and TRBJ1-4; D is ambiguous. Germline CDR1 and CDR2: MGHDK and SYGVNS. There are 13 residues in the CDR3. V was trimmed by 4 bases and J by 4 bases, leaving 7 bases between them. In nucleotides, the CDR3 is TGTGCCAGCAGTGCCACAGTTAATGAAAAACTGTTTTTT. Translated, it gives CASSATVNEKLFF.